The present entry profiles one T cell receptor (beta chain) with its context. The method was immunoSEQ multiplex PCR; TCRdb's version includes in-frame clones alone and lacks a portion of them. The sample records 2 million to 2.5 million clones, just under 95% being singletons. With V trimmed by 6 bases and J by 2 bases, 6 bases remained unmatched. The CDR3 totals 16 residues. Germline CDR1 and CDR2: SNHLY and FYNNEI. The data were obtained in a study of shared clonotypes between healthy human individuals. The material sequenced was naive CD4+ T cells from PBMCs. Indicated subset: CD45RA+ positively selected. This chain links TRBV2 with TRBJ2-7; 14 nucleotides agree with TRBD2. The sequence was obtained from a young man in good health. Some clones in this sample may be carry-over from other donors' samples. The CDR3 loop is CASRRGLAGGPYEQYF. The CDR3 coding sequence is TGTGCCAGCAGACGCGGACTAGCGGGAGGCCCCTACGAGCAGTACTTC. The whole variable domain, filled in from reference TRBV2 and TRBJ2-7, reads EPEVTQTPSHQVTQMGQEVILRCVPISNHLYFYWYRQILGQKVEFLVSFYNNEISEKSEIFDDQFSVERPDGSNFTLKIRSTKLEDSAMYFCASRRGLAGGPYEQYFGPGTRLTVT.